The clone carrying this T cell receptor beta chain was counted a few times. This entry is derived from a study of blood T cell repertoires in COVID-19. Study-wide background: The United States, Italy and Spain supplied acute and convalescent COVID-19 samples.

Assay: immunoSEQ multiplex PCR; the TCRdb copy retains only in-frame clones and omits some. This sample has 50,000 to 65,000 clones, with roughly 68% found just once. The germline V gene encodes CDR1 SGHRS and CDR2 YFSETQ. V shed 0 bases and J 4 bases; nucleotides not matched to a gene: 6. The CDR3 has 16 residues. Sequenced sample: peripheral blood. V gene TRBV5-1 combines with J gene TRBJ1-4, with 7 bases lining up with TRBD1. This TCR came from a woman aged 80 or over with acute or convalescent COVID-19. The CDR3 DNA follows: TGCGCCAGCAGCTTGGGGGACAGTTGGGGTAATGAAAAACTGTTTTTT. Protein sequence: CASSLGDSWGNEKLFF.